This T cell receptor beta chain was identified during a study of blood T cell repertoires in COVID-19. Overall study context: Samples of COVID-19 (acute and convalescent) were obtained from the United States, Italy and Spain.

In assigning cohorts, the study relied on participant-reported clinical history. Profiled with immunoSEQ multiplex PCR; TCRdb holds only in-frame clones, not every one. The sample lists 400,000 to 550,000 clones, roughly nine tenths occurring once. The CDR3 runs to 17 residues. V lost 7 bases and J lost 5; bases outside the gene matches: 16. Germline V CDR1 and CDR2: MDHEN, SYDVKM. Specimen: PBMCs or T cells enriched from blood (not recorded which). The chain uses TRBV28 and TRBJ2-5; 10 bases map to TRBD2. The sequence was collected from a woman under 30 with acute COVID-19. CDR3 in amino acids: CASTQRRRLAGVETQYF. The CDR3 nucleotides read TGTGCCAGCACCCAACGGCGTAGGCTAGCGGGAGTGGAGACCCAGTACTTC.